This T cell receptor beta chain came from a study of glioma-infiltrating T cells after dendritic cell vaccination (TCRdb year 2016). Regarding the research as a whole: A cohort of approximately 15 glioblastoma patients from Phase I and II dendritic cell vaccination trials was included, of whom 9 were newly diagnosed and 6 had recurrent disease. Autologous tumor lysate-pulsed dendritic cell vaccination was administered to the patients between 2003 and 2012. To make the vaccine, monocyte-derived dendritic cells were cultured for less than nine days with IL-4 and GM-CSF and then pulsed overnight with autologous tumor lysate. Survival after dendritic cell vaccination was correlated with TCR sequencing metrics such as TIL content and the overlap between tumor and blood repertoires. In glioblastoma patients vaccinated with dendritic cells, deep sequencing of TCR beta CDR3 regions served to measure the amount of tumor-infiltrating lymphocytes and to compare repertoires between tumor and blood. Each patient was given three intradermal dendritic cell vaccine injections, spaced two weeks apart, in the arm below the axilla.

Broader findings and caveats from the paper: Higher estimated pretreatment TIL content predicted longer time to progression and overall survival after dendritic cell vaccination. The cohort was small and heterogeneous, and full blood and tumor sets were available for few patients, with initial-recurrent tumor pairs available for even fewer patients. TCR clonality showed no direct relationship with survival, which suggests that a diverse polyclonal response may matter. The three-group TCR overlap response model was characterized as speculative, and prospective validation of the model was stated to be required.

Per the publication, the time point label means: after dendritic cell vaccination, including at tumor progression/relapse. Patients were selected on the basis of adequate residual fresh-frozen tumor tissue and more than two years of available survival data. An isocitrate dehydrogenase mutation was not carried by any of the glioblastoma patients, although molecular status was otherwise variable. PBMC were collected before vaccination, two weeks after the third vaccination, and at tumor progression if tumor progression occurred. Genomic DNA was extracted with the Qiagen DNeasy Blood extraction Kit. V and J lose 2 bases and 3 bases, and a span of 9 bases separates them. The CDR1 and CDR2 encoded by the germline V gene (reference sequence) are SGHKS and YYEKEE. The CDR3 sequence holds 14 residues, the cysteine and phenylalanine included. Only CDR3 DNA remains: 42 bases, in frame from the first base. This clone was seen once. Its antigen target is currently unknown. Per-base qualities were not stored, and no clone one base away is much larger.

Using the immunoSEQ assay, TCRB CDR3 regions were amplified from around 2 micrograms of genomic DNA, or from all available DNA when less than that was on hand. Multiplex PCR used 60 forward primers for TCR V beta segments and 13 reverse primers for J beta segments. To estimate reads per starting template, synthetic control templates were spiked into each sample at limiting dilution. The Illumina HiSeq System generated 87 bp sequencing reads. The original methods were these. PCR and sequencing errors were removed by a nearest neighbor algorithm that merged closely related sequences. TCR overlap was defined as the percentage of unique tumor TCR beta sequences that were also found in the peripheral blood of the same patient. The table comes from immuneACCESS by way of TCRdb, which keeps in-frame sequences with V and J called. Part of the clones is missing from these tables; in studies checked, under half for an unresolved V gene and the rest for unknown reasons. V and J calls and clone size are given by that table; D and trimming were obtained from the DNA. This sample lists about 25,000 clones; 85% to 90% were detected once. The ten largest clonotypes hold over 2.5% of the sample.

The clonotype originates from a human donor with glioblastoma. The material sequenced was blood, taken after dendritic cell vaccination. Recombination connected TRBV5-5 to TRBJ1-5; a tentative D call is TRBD1 (5 bases match). For the CDR3, the sequence is CASSFGGNNQPQHF. The sequenced DNA is TGTGCCAGCAGCTTCGGGGGAAACAATCAGCCCCAGCATTTT.